These T cell receptor beta chains were read from a single sample in a study of T-cell memory formation after mild COVID-19. MiXCR was run by TCRdb on the 5' RACE reads, yielding one entry per CDR3 protein. The data contain about 350,000 distinct CDR3 sequences, approximately 22% of them singletons. The sequencing input was PBMCs or a T cell subset sorted from them (not recorded which). The receptors were gathered from a man younger than 35 who had mild COVID-19 (a few samples of this study predate the infection). Cell type and time point are not known. Both conserved end residues are part of each CDR3. D genes are given only for firm matches. Expanded clones get a size class; other rows say once, few or many, or leave the size out.

cdr3_aa cdr3_nt clone_size v_call d_call j_call
CASRGGPSYEQYF TGTGCCAGCAGAGGGGGGCCCTCCTACGAGCAGTACTTC few TRBV6-5 - TRBJ2-7
CASSVAGRDGELFF TGCGCCAGCAGTGTGGCAGGGCGGGACGGGGAGCTGTTTTTT many TRBV10-1 - TRBJ2-2
CASSRDLDTQYF TGTGCCAGCAGCCGGGACTTAGATACGCAGTATTTT few TRBV7-9 - TRBJ2-3
CASSSSAGGVETQYF TGTGCCAGCAGCTCATCGGCGGGGGGGGTTGAGACCCAGTACTTC few TRBV11-3 TRBD2 TRBJ2-5
CASSLDWKGEAFF TGCGCCAGCAGCTTGGATTGGAAGGGAGAAGCTTTCTTT few TRBV5-1 - TRBJ1-1
CASAPFAGTGIETQYF TGTGCCAGCGCACCATTCGCCGGGACAGGGATAGAGACCCAGTACTTC few TRBV7-2 TRBD1 TRBJ2-5
CASSLAQADQVAFF TGTGCCAGCAGCCTGGCACAGGCCGACCAGGTAGCTTTCTTT - TRBV27 - TRBJ1-1
CASSYGLAPDTQYF TGTGCCAGCAGCTATGGACTAGCCCCAGATACGCAGTATTTT few TRBV5-6 TRBD2 TRBJ2-3
CASSPDPAGGYNEQFF TGTGCCAGCAGCCCCGACCCCGCGGGGGGTTACAATGAGCAGTTCTTC - TRBV7-9 TRBD2 TRBJ2-1
CASSQGDLAVGETQYF TGTGCCAGCAGCCAAGGTGATCTAGCGGTAGGAGAGACCCAGTACTTC - TRBV4-2 TRBD2 TRBJ2-5
CASSPSTGRAFF TGTGCCAGCAGCCCTTCGACAGGGCGAGCTTTCTTT few TRBV21-1 - TRBJ1-1
CSARRASGGNEQFF TGCAGTGCTAGGAGGGCTAGCGGGGGGAATGAGCAGTTCTTC - TRBV20-1 TRBD2 TRBJ2-1
CASSPGGPSRDTQYF TGTGCCAGCTCACCGGGGGGGCCTTCGCGGGATACGCAGTATTTT - TRBV18 - TRBJ2-3
CASSLFGTDTQYF TGTGCCAGCAGTTTGTTTGGCACAGATACGCAGTATTTT - TRBV27 - TRBJ2-3
CASSVEQGVGNTIYF TGTGCCAGCAGCGTAGAACAGGGTGTCGGAAACACCATATATTTT few TRBV9 - TRBJ1-3
CASMDGLTGELFF TGCGCCAGCATGGACGGGTTGACCGGGGAGCTGTTTTTT few TRBV5-1 - TRBJ2-2
CAISEPGDAGDTQYF TGTGCCATCAGTGAGCCGGGGGACGCCGGAGATACGCAGTATTTT few TRBV10-3 - TRBJ2-3
CASRDRQNTEAFF TGTGCCAGCCGGGACAGACAGAACACTGAAGCTTTCTTT few TRBV6-6 TRBD1 TRBJ1-1
CASSAGVPNEQFF TGTGCCAGCAGTGCCGGGGTACCCAATGAGCAGTTCTTC many TRBV6-6 - TRBJ2-1
CASSDSVTSGTQYF TGTGCCAGCAGTGACTCAGTGACTAGCGGGACCCAGTACTTC few TRBV6-4 TRBD2 TRBJ2-5
CASSLRSSRGTYGYTF TGCGCCAGCAGCTTGCGTAGTAGCAGGGGGACCTATGGCTACACCTTC few TRBV5-1 TRBD1 TRBJ1-2
CATGWTNEKLFF TGTGCCACAGGATGGACTAATGAAAAACTGTTTTTT - TRBV10-3 - TRBJ1-4
CASREGDPRLTQYF TGTGCCAGCAGAGAGGGGGATCCTCGTTTGACCCAGTACTTC once TRBV28 - TRBJ2-5
CASSPGTGPYNSPLHF TGTGCCAGCAGCCCCGGGACAGGGCCTTATAATTCACCCCTCCACTTT few TRBV7-3 TRBD1 TRBJ1-6
CSVAPTGLLDIQYF TGCAGCGTGGCCCCCACAGGGTTGTTAGACATTCAGTACTTC - TRBV29-1 - TRBJ2-4
CASSRSVGGAGKETQYF TGTGCCAGCAGTCGAAGTGTTGGGGGGGCGGGAAAAGAGACCCAGTACTTC - TRBV12-3/TRBV12-4 - TRBJ2-5
CASSRQGATDTQYF TGTGCCAGCTCAAGGCAGGGGGCGACAGATACGCAGTATTTT many TRBV18 TRBD1 TRBJ2-3
CASRQTSGGQQTQYF TGTGCCAGCAGACAAACTAGCGGGGGGCAACAGACCCAGTACTTC many TRBV7-9 TRBD2 TRBJ2-5
CASSQGAGGGGGYTF TGTGCCAGCAGCCAAGGTGCAGGGGGCGGAGGCGGCTACACCTTC - TRBV3-1 TRBD1 TRBJ1-2
CASIPQMDTEAFF TGTGCCAGCATCCCCCAAATGGACACTGAAGCTTTCTTT few TRBV12-3/TRBV12-4 - TRBJ1-1
CASSLRETQYF TGTGCCAGCAGCTTAAGAGAGACCCAGTACTTC many TRBV5-1 - TRBJ2-5
CASSFSEQFF TGTGCCAGCAGCTTCAGTGAGCAGTTCTTC few TRBV7-9 - TRBJ2-1
CASSGQALTDTQYF TGTGCCAGCAGCGGACAGGCGCTCACAGATACGCAGTATTTT - TRBV7-8 TRBD1 TRBJ2-3
CASSQDFRGTGGFMGYGYTF TGCGCCAGCAGCCAAGATTTTCGCGGGACAGGGGGCTTCATGGGCTATGGCTACACCTTC - TRBV4-1 TRBD1 TRBJ1-2
CASSGTGEGGYTF TGTGCCAGCAGCGGGACAGGGGAGGGTGGCTACACCTTC few TRBV7-2 TRBD1 TRBJ1-2
CASSRGQGLAYEQYF TGCGCCAGCAGCAGAGGACAGGGGTTAGCCTACGAGCAGTACTTC few TRBV5-1 TRBD1 TRBJ2-7
CSARMTGTNSPLHF TGCAGTGCGAGGATGACAGGGACCAATTCACCCCTCCACTTT - TRBV20-1 TRBD1 TRBJ1-6
CASSAQQGGEQYF TGTGCCAGCAGCGCCCAACAAGGGGGCGAGCAGTACTTC few TRBV9 - TRBJ2-7
CASSQLAGVLEQYF TGTGCCAGCAGCCAACTAGCGGGGGTCCTCGAGCAGTACTTC few TRBV27 TRBD2 TRBJ2-7
CASSYRPQYF TGTGCCAGCAGTTATAGGCCGCAGTATTTT few TRBV6-5 - TRBJ2-3
CASSSRGNIGELFF TGTGCCAGCAGTTCAAGGGGCAACATCGGGGAGCTGTTTTTT few TRBV12-3/TRBV12-4 - TRBJ2-2
CSVGAGTGTNYGYTF TGCAGCGTTGGTGCCGGGACAGGGACGAACTATGGCTACACCTTC few TRBV29-1 TRBD1 TRBJ1-2
CASSDRALDTEAFF TGTGCCAGCAGTGACAGGGCCCTGGACACTGAAGCTTTCTTT few TRBV2 - TRBJ1-1
CASSSLSVGDTGELFF TGTGCCAGCAGTTCATTGTCGGTCGGGGACACCGGGGAGCTGTTTTTT - TRBV12-3/TRBV12-4 - TRBJ2-2
CASSTGTGASPLHF TGTGCCAGCAGCACCGGGACAGGGGCTTCACCCCTCCACTTT few TRBV6-1 TRBD1 TRBJ1-6
CSATRTSGSTDTQYF TGCAGTGCTACACGGACTAGCGGGAGCACAGATACGCAGTATTTT - TRBV20-1 TRBD2 TRBJ2-3
CASSYGGTGDQPQHF TGTGCCAGCAGTTACGGGGGGACAGGGGATCAGCCCCAGCATTTT - TRBV6-2/TRBV6-3 TRBD1 TRBJ1-5